The source of this TCR beta chain is a study of T cell changes during pregnancy in multiple sclerosis. Sequencing was performed with immunoSEQ multiplex PCR; in TCRdb, only in-frame clones are kept and a portion is missing. The repertoire holds about 52,000 clones, with about 92% as singletons. Germline CDR1 reads MRHNA; CDR2 reads SNTAGT. J gave up 7 bases and V 2 bases, and 5 bases lay outside the gene matches. This CDR3 is built from 15 residues. Sample: CD4+ T cells from peripheral blood mononuclear cells, taken before pregnancy. This sequence joins TRBV6-4 and TRBJ2-1; 10 positions agree with TRBD2. The clonotype was recovered from a female donor with multiple sclerosis, enrolled in a pregnancy study. CDR3 residues: CASSDLAGASNEQFF. CDR3 nucleotides: TGTGCCAGCAGTGACCTAGCGGGAGCGTCTAATGAGCAGTTCTTC.